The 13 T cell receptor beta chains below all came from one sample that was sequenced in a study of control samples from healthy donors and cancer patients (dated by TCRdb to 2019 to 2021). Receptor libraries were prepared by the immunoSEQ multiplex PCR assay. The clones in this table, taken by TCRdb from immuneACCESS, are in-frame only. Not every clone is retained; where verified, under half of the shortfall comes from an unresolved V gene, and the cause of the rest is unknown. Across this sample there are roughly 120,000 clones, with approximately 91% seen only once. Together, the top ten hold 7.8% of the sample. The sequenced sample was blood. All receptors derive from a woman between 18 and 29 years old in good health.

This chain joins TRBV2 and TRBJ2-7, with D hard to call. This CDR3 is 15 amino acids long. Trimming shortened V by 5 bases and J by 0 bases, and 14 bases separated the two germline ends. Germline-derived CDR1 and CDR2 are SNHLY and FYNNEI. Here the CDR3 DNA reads TGTGCCAGCAGTCCTTCATTGAGGCTCTCCTACGAGCAGTACTTC. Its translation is CASSPSLRLSYEQYF.

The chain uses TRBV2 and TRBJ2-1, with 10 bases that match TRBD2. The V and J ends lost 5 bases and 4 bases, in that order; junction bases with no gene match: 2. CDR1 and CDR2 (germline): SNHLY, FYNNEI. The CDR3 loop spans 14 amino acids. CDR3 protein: CASSKRGGYNEQFF. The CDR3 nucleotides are TGTGCCAGCAGTAAGCGGGGGGGGTACAATGAGCAGTTCTTC.

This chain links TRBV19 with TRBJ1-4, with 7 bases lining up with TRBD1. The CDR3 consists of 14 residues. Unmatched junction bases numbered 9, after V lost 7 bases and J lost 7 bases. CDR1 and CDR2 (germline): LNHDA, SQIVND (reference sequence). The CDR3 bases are TGTGCCAGTAAGGATGCAGGGGGTGGTGAAAAACTGTTTTTT. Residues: CASKDAGGGEKLFF. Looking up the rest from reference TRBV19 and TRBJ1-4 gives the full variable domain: DGGITQSPKYLFRKEGQNVTLSCEQNLNHDAMYWYRQDPGQGLRLIYYSQIVNDFQKGDIAEGYSVSREKKESFPLTVTSAQKNPTAFYLCASKDAGGGEKLFFGSGTQLSVL.

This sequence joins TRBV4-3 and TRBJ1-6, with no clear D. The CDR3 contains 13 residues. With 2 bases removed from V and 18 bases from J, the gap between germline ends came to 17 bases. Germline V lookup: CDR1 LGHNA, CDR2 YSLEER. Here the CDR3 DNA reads TGCGCCAGCAGCCAATCGGGCAGGAGTTCCCACCACTTT. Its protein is CASSQSGRSSHHF.

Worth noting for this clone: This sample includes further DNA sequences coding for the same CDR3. This CDR3 reads CASSFSGELFF. The CDR3 DNA sequence: TGTGCCAGCAGTTTTTCAGGGGAGCTGTTTTTT. The rearrangement joins TRBV12-3 or TRBV12-4 to TRBJ2-2, with unresolved D. V was clipped by 3 bases and J by 8 bases, with 4 bases between them. The CDR3 consists of 11 residues.

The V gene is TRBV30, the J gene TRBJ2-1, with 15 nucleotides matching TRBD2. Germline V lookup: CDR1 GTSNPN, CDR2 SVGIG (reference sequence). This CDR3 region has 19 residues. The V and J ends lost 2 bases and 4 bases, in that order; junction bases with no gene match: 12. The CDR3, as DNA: TGTGCCTGGAGTCGCTGGGTTTCCGGGACTAGCGGGGGGTACAATGAGCAGTTCTTC. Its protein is CAWSRWVSGTSGGYNEQFF.

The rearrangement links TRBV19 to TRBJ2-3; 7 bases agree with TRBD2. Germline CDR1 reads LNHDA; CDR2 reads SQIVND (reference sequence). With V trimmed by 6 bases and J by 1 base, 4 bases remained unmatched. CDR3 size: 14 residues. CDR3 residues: CASRSGVGTDTQYF. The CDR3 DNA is TGTGCCAGTAGGAGCGGGGTGGGCACAGATACGCAGTATTTT.

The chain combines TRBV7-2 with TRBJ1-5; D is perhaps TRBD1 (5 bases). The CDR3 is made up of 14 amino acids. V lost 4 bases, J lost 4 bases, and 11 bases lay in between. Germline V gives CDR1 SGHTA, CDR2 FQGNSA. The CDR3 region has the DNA TGTGCCAGCAGCTCCGGGGGGGGTAATCAGCCCCAGCATTTT. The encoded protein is CASSSGGGNQPQHF.

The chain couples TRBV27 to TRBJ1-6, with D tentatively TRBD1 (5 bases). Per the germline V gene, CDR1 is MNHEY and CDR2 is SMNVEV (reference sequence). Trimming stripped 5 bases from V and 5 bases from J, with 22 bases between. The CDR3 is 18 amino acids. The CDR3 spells CASSPIKKRGVNNSPLHF. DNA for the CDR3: TGTGCCAGCAGTCCGATCAAGAAGAGAGGGGTCAATAATTCACCCCTCCACTTT.

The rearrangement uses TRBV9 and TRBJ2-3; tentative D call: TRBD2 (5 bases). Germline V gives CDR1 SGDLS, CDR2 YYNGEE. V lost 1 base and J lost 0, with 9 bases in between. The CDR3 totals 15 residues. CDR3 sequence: CASSVKRTSTDTQYF. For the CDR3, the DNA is TGTGCCAGCAGCGTAAAGCGGACTAGCACAGATACGCAGTATTTT.

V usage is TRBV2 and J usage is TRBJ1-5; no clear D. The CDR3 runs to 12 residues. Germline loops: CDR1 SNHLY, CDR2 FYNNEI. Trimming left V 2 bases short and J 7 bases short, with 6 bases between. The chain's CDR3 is CASSEMRQPQHF. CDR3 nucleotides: TGTGCCAGCAGTGAAATGCGGCAGCCCCAGCATTTT. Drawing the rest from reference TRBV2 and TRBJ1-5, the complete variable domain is EPEVTQTPSHQVTQMGQEVILRCVPISNHLYFYWYRQILGQKVEFLVSFYNNEISEKSEIFDDQFSVERPDGSNFTLKIRSTKLEDSAMYFCASSEMRQPQHFGDGTRLSIL.

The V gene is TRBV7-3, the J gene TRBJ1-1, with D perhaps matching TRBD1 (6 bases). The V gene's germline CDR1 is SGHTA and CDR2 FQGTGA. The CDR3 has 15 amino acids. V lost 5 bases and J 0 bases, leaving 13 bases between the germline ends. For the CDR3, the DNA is TGTGCCAGCAGCCCAAACGGGGGCTTGAACACTGAAGCTTTCTTT. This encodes CASSPNGGLNTEAFF.

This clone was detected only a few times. The CDR3 spells CASSGGAYNSPLHF. CDR3 coding DNA: TGTGCCAGCAGCGGCGGGGCCTATAATTCACCCCTCCACTTT. The chain employs TRBV9 and TRBJ1-6; D ambiguous. V was trimmed by 3 bases and J by 2 bases, leaving 6 bases between them. In germline, CDR1 is SGDLS, CDR2 YYNGEE. This CDR3 has 14 amino acids.